This is a list of T cell receptor beta chains from one sample in a study of T cell repertoires in cytomegalovirus infection. Using its own MiXCR run on the reads, TCRdb lists one record per CDR3 protein. Among around 570,000 distinct CDR3 sequences listed, 40% were seen once. Antigens for these TCRs are unknown. Sequences were derived from cultured PBMCs, sampled from culture after CMV antigen stimulation. The source is a human donor in good health (CMV status not recorded). Some clones in this sample may be carry-over from other donors' samples. Each CDR3 is given with its conserved first and last residue. D genes are given only for firm matches. A row's size may be missing; if present it is once, few, many or a size class.

TRBJ2-7 . TRBV2 . TGTGCCAGCATGACGCTAAGACTGGGCTACGAGCAGTACTTC CASMTLRLGYEQYF
TRBJ2-5 . TRBV7-2 . TGTGCCAGCAGCACCCGACAGGGAGGGGAGACCCAGTACTTC CASSTRQGGETQYF
TRBJ2-5 . TRBV20-1 . TGCAGTGCTAGTTGGGGCGCTAGAGAGACCCAGTACTTC CSASWGARETQYF
TRBJ2-1 . TRBV4-3 few TGCGCCAGCAGCCAAGTTCCGCGATCCTACAATGAGCAGTTCTTC CASSQVPRSYNEQFF
TRBJ2-3 TRBD2 TRBV12-3/TRBV12-4 . TGTGCCAGCAGTTTCGGACTAGCGGGAATCACAGATACGCAGTATTTT CASSFGLAGITDTQYF
TRBJ2-3 . TRBV19 few TGTGCCAGTGGACTTGCGGCAGATACGCAGTATTTT CASGLAADTQYF
TRBJ2-1 TRBD2 TRBV6-1 . TGTGCCAGCAGTGAAGGATTGCGGGAGGCTGTCCATGAGCAGTTCTTC CASSEGLREAVHEQFF
TRBJ1-4 . TRBV27 . TGTGCCAGCAGTCCCCAGGGTAACGAAAAACTGTTTTTT CASSPQGNEKLFF
TRBJ2-3 TRBD2 TRBV10-3 . TGTGCCATCACCCCTAGCGGATCCCCGGATACGCAGTATTTT CAITPSGSPDTQYF
TRBJ1-6 . TRBV5-6 . TGTGCCAGCAGCCCCTCCCGGGCCACTTGGTCACCCCTCCACTTT CASSPSRATWSPLHF
TRBJ2-2 . TRBV28 . TGTGCCAGCAGCCCCCACCGGGGGGCAGTCACCGGGGAGCTGTTTTTT CASSPHRGAVTGELFF
TRBJ1-1 . TRBV7-9 . TGTGCCAGCGAACCTGAAGCTTTCTTT CASEPEAFF
TRBJ2-1 TRBD2 TRBV6-2/TRBV6-3 . TGTGCCAGCAGTACGATAGCGGGAGCGAGGAATGAGCAGTTCTTC CASSTIAGARNEQFF
TRBJ2-5 . TRBV7-6 . TGTGCCAGCAGCCAAACCGGGCCGCAAGAGACCCAGTACTTC CASSQTGPQETQYF
TRBJ1-4 . TRBV29-1 . TGCAGCGCCGGAAAAACAACTAATGAAAAACTGTTTTTT CSAGKTTNEKLFF
TRBJ2-3 . TRBV7-2 few TGTGCCAGCAGCTTAGGTGGTGGTGAAACAGATACGCAGTATTTT CASSLGGGETDTQYF
TRBJ2-1 TRBD2 TRBV12-3/TRBV12-4 . TGTGCCAGCACCCTAGCGGGGAGTGAGCAGTTCTTC CASTLAGSEQFF
TRBJ2-7 TRBD1 TRBV7-2 few TGTGCCAGCAGCAATGGGGGGACAGGGACGCCTCCCTACGAGCAGTACTTC CASSNGGTGTPPYEQYF
TRBJ2-5 . TRBV7-8 many TGTGCCAGCAGCTTAGTGACGGGGGCGGGGGAGACCCAGTACTTC CASSLVTGAGETQYF
TRBJ2-7 TRBD2 TRBV7-2 many TGTGCCAGCAGCTTAAAAGCGGGAGAACAGTACTTC CASSLKAGEQYF
TRBJ1-4 . TRBV7-9 . TGTGCCAGCAGCTTTCCCGGGGGGGCGCGTGAAAAACTGTTTTTT CASSFPGGAREKLFF
TRBJ2-7 TRBD2 TRBV7-2 . TGTGCCAGCAGCTTTACCGGGACTAGCTACGAGCAGTACTTC CASSFTGTSYEQYF
TRBJ1-1 TRBD1 TRBV20-1 . TGCAGTGCTACCAGGGGGATGAACACTGAAGCTTTCTTT CSATRGMNTEAFF
TRBJ2-4 . TRBV2 few TGTGCCAGCGGTGACAGGGACTCAACCAAAAACATTCAGTACTTC CASGDRDSTKNIQYF
TRBJ2-7 TRBD2 TRBV7-2 . TGTGCCAGCAGCACCATTAGCGGGAGTGATAGCGACGAGCAGTACTTC CASSTISGSDSDEQYF
TRBJ2-1 TRBD2 TRBV7-6 . TGTGCCAGCAGCCCCCCTAGCGGGAGAATCGAGCAGTTCTTC CASSPPSGRIEQFF
TRBJ2-7 TRBD2 TRBV5-1 . TGCGCCAGCAGCTTGGCAGGGACTAGCGGGGCATACGAGCAGTACTTC CASSLAGTSGAYEQYF
TRBJ2-7 TRBD2 TRBV12-3/TRBV12-4 . TGTGCCAGCAGTTTAGCGATTAGCGGGGGCGACGAGCAGTACTTC CASSLAISGGDEQYF
TRBJ2-7 TRBD1 TRBV2 . TGTGCCAGCAGGAGGGACAGTCAGAGGAACTACGAGCAGTACTTC CASRRDSQRNYEQYF
TRBJ2-7 TRBD2 TRBV7-9 . TGTGCCAGCAGCTACACGCTACCGGGACTAGGCCCCTACGAGCAGTACTTC CASSYTLPGLGPYEQYF
TRBJ2-1 TRBD2 TRBV15 . TGTGCCACCAGCAGAGGACTAGCGGGCGAGCAGTTCTTC CATSRGLAGEQFF
TRBJ2-7 TRBD2 TRBV7-2 few TGTGCCAGCAGCGTGACTAGCGGAGGTTACGAGCAGTACTTC CASSVTSGGYEQYF
TRBJ2-7 TRBD2 TRBV7-2 . TGTGCCAGCAGCTCCTCGACTAGCGGGAGGTCCTACGAGCAGTACTTC CASSSSTSGRSYEQYF
TRBJ2-1 TRBD2 TRBV6-5 . TGTGCCAGCAGCGGGTCCAGCGGGGGGGTCAATGAGCAGTTCTTC CASSGSSGGVNEQFF
TRBJ1-2 . TRBV4-1 . TGCGCCAGCAGCCAAGGCGTAGGGCTTCCATATGGCTACACCTTC CASSQGVGLPYGYTF
TRBJ1-4 TRBD1 TRBV7-9 . TGTGCCAGCAGCTTATCTGGACAGGTCAATGAAAAACTGTTTTTT CASSLSGQVNEKLFF
TRBJ2-3 . TRBV7-9 . TGTGCCAGCAGCTCCGACGGATACACAGATACGCAGTATTTT CASSSDGYTDTQYF
TRBJ2-7 . TRBV7-9 few TGTGCCAGCAGCTTTGCCTTAGTCTACTCCTACGAGCAGTACTTC CASSFALVYSYEQYF
TRBJ2-7 TRBD1 TRBV6-1 few TGTGCCAGCAGTAAAAAGACAGGGGATTTAAGGAACGAGCAGTACTTC CASSKKTGDLRNEQYF
TRBJ2-3 . TRBV7-9 once TGTGCCAGCAGCTTAAGGGGACGTACCGCAGATACGCAGTATTTT CASSLRGRTADTQYF
TRBJ1-3 TRBD1 TRBV6-6 . TGTGCCAGCAGTTCCGGGGGACAGGGTGAAGGAAACACCATATATTTT CASSSGGQGEGNTIYF
TRBJ2-1 . TRBV6-2/TRBV6-3 . TGTGCCAGCAGCCCGAAGGGAGAAGTTTACAATGAGCAGTTCTTC CASSPKGEVYNEQFF
TRBJ1-5 . TRBV7-8 . TGTGCCAGCAGCTTAGGCCCGGGGCTTAGCAATCAGCCCCAGCATTTT CASSLGPGLSNQPQHF
TRBJ2-7 . TRBV7-6 . TGTGCCAGCAGCTTCGGTGGGGGGCCTGTATACGAGCAGTACTTC CASSFGGGPVYEQYF
TRBJ2-7 TRBD2 TRBV2 . TGTGCCAGCCTCCCCGGTGGGGCGGGGGGCAACTACGAGCAGTACTTC CASLPGGAGGNYEQYF
TRBJ2-1 TRBD1 TRBV5-1 . TGCGCCAGCAGCGCGCAACCGGGACAGGGGTACAATGAGCAGTTCTTC CASSAQPGQGYNEQFF
TRBJ1-1 . TRBV12-3/TRBV12-4 few TGTGCCAGCAGTCCGAGTCTTAGGCCGAAAGCTTTCTTT CASSPSLRPKAFF
TRBJ2-7 TRBD2 TRBV7-2 . TGTGCCAGCAGCAAACTAGCGGGGGGCTACGAGCAGTACTTC CASSKLAGGYEQYF
TRBJ2-3 . TRBV27 once TGTGCCAGCAGTTTAAGGCCCAGGATCACAGATACGCAGTATTTT CASSLRPRITDTQYF
TRBJ2-3 TRBD2 TRBV6-1 few TGTGCCAGCAGTTACGGTAGCGGGGACACAGATACGCAGTATTTT CASSYGSGDTDTQYF